This is a list of T cell receptor beta chains from one sample in a study of identical twins. Each CDR3 protein is one row after TCRdb ran MiXCR on the 5' RACE reads. Among around 450,000 distinct CDR3 sequences listed, 13% to 15% were seen once. This sample also belongs to another study, concerning yellow fever vaccine responses in identical twins.

The sample taken for sequencing was CD4+ T cells sorted from blood. These receptors were obtained from a young woman in good health. CDR3s include the opening cysteine and the closing phenylalanine or tryptophan. A D gene is named only where the DNA matches it firmly. A row's size may be missing; if present it is once, few, many or a size class.

>15|many|TRBJ2-2|TRBV24-1|-
TGTGCCATCGGCCGGGATTTCCCGAACACCGGGGAGCTGTTTTTT
CAIGRDFPNTGELFF
>16|few|TRBJ2-3|TRBV10-3|TRBD1
TGTGCCATCAGTGAGCCAGACAGGGGCAGGGGAGATACGCAGTATTTT
CAISEPDRGRGDTQYF
>15|-|TRBJ2-7|TRBV10-3|TRBD2
TGTGCCATCAGGAGGGGGACTAGCGGGCGTGACGAGCAGTACTTC
CAIRRGTSGRDEQYF
>13|-|TRBJ1-2|TRBV6-1|-
TGTGCCAGCAGGGTAGGACAGCTTTATGGCTACACCTTC
CASRVGQLYGYTF
>14|few|TRBJ2-5|TRBV7-9|-
TGTGCCAGCAGCTTATCCAGGGCCGGTGAGACCCAGTACTTC
CASSLSRAGETQYF
>16|-|TRBJ1-4|TRBV15|-
TGTGCCACCAGCAGAGTCAGGACAGTTATTAATGAAAAACTGTTTTTT
CATSRVRTVINEKLFF
>14|few|TRBJ1-4|TRBV5-1|-
TGCGCCAGCAGGCCCGGGGTTGATAATGAAAAACTGTTTTTT
CASRPGVDNEKLFF
>15|many|TRBJ2-1|TRBV21-1|-
TGTGCCAGCAGCCACCCGGGGACTAGCCCCGATGAGCAGTTCTTC
CASSHPGTSPDEQFF
>16|few|TRBJ2-5|TRBV11-2|TRBD1
TGTGCCAGCAGCTTAGAACCGGGACAGGAGCAAGAGACCCAGTACTTC
CASSLEPGQEQETQYF
>12|few|TRBJ2-1|TRBV7-9|-
TGTGCCAGCAGTTATCCCTCGGCGGGGCAGTTCTTC
CASSYPSAGQFF
>15|-|TRBJ1-2|TRBV28|TRBD1
TGTGCCAGCAGCGGGACAGGAGGTTCTAACTATGGCTACACCTTC
CASSGTGGSNYGYTF
>17|-|TRBJ2-1|TRBV15|TRBD2
TGTGCCACCAGCAGAGATGGGTCGGGACTAGCGGGCCTTGAGCAGTTCTTC
CATSRDGSGLAGLEQFF
>15|few|TRBJ2-1|TRBV7-8|-
TGTGCCAGCAGCTTATCCGACAGTACGAAGAATGAGCAGTTCTTC
CASSLSDSTKNEQFF
>14|few|TRBJ2-7|TRBV12-3/TRBV12-4|-
TGTGCCAGCTGGGCAGGGGTCTGGGGAGGTCGGCAGTACTTC
CASWAGVWGGRQYF
>14|-|TRBJ2-7|TRBV25-1|-
TGTGCCAGCAATCGATTGGGACCGGGCCACGAGCAGTACTTC
CASNRLGPGHEQYF